This T cell receptor beta chain was obtained from a study of control samples from healthy donors and cancer patients (dated by TCRdb to the early 2020s). About this clone: Its antigen remains unidentified. No base-level quality is on record; no much larger clone is a single base apart.

Receptors were amplified or captured by the immunoSEQ multiplex PCR assay. Imported from immuneACCESS, the table was reduced by TCRdb to in-frame sequences with V and J called. These copies leave out some clones; in studies compared against another copy, an unresolved V gene accounts for under half, and the cause of the remainder is not known. Recorded for this sample are roughly 120,000 clones; more than 85% of them occurred a single time. Of the sample, roughly 15% is held by the ten largest clones. The origin of this receptor is a woman aged 45-59 years in good health. The sequencing input was blood.

The DNA reads as follows: TGTGCCAGCATTTCCGGTTCGTATAATTCACCCCTCCACTTT. This translates into CASISGSYNSPLHF. In this chain, TRBV28 is recombined with TRBJ1-6; the D gene is unclear. V loses 7 bases, J loses 4 bases, and the germline ends lie 11 bases apart. The CDR3 runs 14 residues from the cysteine to the phenylalanine. Only CDR3 DNA remains: 42 bases, in frame from the first base. CDR1 is given as MDHEN and CDR2 as SYDVKM, both from the germline V gene.